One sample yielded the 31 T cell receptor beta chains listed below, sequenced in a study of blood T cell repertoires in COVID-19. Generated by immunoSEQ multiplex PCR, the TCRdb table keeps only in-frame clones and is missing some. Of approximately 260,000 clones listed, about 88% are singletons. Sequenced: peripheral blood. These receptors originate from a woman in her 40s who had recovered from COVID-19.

The CDR3 DNA reads TGTGCCAGCAGCTTAGATATGACAGGGGGCGGGACTAGTTCACCCCTCCACTTT. Translation gives CASSLDMTGGGTSSPLHF. The rearrangement joins TRBV7-2 to TRBJ1-6; TRBD1 matches at 10 bases. V was clipped by 1 base and J by 9 bases; unmatched bases: 12. The CDR3 runs to 18 residues. Germline V gene data show CDR1 as SGHTA and CDR2 as FQGNSA.

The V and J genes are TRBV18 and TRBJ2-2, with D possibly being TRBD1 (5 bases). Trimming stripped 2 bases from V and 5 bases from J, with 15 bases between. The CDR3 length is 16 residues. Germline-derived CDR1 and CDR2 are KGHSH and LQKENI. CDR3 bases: TGTGCCAGCTCACCAACCGACAGTTCCAGAACCGGGGAGCTGTTTTTT. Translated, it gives CASSPTDSSRTGELFF.

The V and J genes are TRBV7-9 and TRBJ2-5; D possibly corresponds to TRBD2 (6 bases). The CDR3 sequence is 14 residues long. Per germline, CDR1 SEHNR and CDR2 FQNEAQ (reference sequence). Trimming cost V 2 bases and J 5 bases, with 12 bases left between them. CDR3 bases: TGTGCCAGCAGCTTAAGGAGGGGATCGGAGACCCAGTACTTC. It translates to CASSLRRGSETQYF.

The CDR3 nucleotides read TGTGCCAGCTCATCTGCCGGGGGTAGCACAGATACGCAGTATTTT. Translated: CASSSAGGSTDTQYF. The J gene is TRBJ2-3, the V gene TRBV18, with D possibly being TRBD2 (6 bases). Germline assignment: CDR1 KGHSH and CDR2 LQKENI. The CDR3 is made up of 15 amino acids. Deletions cut 5 bases from V and 0 bases from J, with 12 bases between.

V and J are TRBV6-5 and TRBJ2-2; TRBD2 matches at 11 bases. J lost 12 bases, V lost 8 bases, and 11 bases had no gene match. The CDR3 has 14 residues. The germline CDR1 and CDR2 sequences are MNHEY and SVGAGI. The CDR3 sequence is CASSLAGVQRQLFF. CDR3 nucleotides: TGTGCCAGCTCACTAGCGGGGGTTCAGCGTCAGCTGTTTTTT.

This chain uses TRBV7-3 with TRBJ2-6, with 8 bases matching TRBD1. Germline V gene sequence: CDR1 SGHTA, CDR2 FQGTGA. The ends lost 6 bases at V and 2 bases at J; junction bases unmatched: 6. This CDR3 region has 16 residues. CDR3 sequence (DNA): TGTGCCAGCAGGCCAGGACAGGGTGCTGGGGCCAACGTCCTGACTTTC. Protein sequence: CASRPGQGAGANVLTF.

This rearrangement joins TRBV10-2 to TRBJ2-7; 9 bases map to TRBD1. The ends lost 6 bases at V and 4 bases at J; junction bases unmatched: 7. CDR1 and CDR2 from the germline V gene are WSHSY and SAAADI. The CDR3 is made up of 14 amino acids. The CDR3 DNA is TGCGCCAGCAGAGAGACAGGGGGGACGTACGAGCAGTACTTC. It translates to CASRETGGTYEQYF.

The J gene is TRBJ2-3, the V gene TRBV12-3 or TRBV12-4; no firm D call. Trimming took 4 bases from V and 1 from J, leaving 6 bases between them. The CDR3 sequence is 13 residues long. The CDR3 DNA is TGTGCCAGCAGTTCTTTCGGCACAGATACGCAGTATTTT. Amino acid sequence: CASSSFGTDTQYF.

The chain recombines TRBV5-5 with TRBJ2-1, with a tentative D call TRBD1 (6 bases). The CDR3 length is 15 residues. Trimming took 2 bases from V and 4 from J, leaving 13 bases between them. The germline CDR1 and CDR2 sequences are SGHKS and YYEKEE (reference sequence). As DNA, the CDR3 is TGTGCCAGCAGCTTCCCCGGGACACAATACAATGAGCAGTTCTTC. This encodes CASSFPGTQYNEQFF.

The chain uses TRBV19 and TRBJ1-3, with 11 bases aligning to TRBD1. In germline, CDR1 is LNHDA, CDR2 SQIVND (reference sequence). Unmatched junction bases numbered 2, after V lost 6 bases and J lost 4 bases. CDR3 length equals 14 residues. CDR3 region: CASSRDRGGNTIYF. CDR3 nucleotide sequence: TGTGCCAGTAGCCGGGACAGGGGGGGAAACACCATATATTTT.

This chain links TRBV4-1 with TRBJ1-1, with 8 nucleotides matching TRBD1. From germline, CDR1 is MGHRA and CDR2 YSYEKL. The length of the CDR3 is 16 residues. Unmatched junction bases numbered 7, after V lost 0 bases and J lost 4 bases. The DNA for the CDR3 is TGCGCCAGCAGCCAAGATACCCTAACAGGGGGCACTGAAGCTTTCTTT. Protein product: CASSQDTLTGGTEAFF.

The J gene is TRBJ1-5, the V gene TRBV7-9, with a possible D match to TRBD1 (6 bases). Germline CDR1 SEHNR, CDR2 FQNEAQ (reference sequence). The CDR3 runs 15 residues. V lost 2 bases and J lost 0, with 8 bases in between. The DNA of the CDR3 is TGTGCCAGCAGCTTATCAGGGGCTAGCAATCAGCCCCAGCATTTT. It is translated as CASSLSGASNQPQHF.

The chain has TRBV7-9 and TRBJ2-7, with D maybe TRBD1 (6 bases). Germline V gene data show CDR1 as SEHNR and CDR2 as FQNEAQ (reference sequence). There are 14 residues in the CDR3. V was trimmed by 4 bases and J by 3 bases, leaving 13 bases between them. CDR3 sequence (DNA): TGTGCCAGCAGCTCGCCGCGGACAGTCTACGAGCAGTACTTC. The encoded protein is CASSSPRTVYEQYF. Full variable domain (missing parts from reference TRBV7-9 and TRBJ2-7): DTGVSQNPRHKITKRGQNVTFRCDPISEHNRLYWYRQTLGQGPEFLTYFQNEAQLEKSRLLSDRFSAERPKGSFSTLEIQRTEQGDSAMYLCASSSPRTVYEQYFGPGTRLTVT.

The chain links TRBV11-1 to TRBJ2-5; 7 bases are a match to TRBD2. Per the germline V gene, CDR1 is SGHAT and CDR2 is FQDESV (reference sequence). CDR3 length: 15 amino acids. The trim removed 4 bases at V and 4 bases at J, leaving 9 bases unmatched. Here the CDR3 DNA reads TGTGCCAGCAGCTCCCCATCGACTAGCCGAGAGACCCAGTACTTC. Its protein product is CASSSPSTSRETQYF.

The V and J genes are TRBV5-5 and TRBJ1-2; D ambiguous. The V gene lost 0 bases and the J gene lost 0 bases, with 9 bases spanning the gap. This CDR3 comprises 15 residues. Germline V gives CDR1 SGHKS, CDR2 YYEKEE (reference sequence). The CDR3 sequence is CASSLEIFANYGYTF. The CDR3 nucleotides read TGTGCCAGCAGCTTGGAAATATTTGCTAACTATGGCTACACCTTC.

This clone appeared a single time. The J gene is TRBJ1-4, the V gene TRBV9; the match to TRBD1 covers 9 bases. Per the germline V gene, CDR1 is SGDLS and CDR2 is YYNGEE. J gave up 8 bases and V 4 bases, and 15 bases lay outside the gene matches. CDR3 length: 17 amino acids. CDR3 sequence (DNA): TGTGCCAGCAGCCCAGCACCCGGGACAGGGAATTCGGAAAAACTGTTTTTT. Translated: CASSPAPGTGNSEKLFF.

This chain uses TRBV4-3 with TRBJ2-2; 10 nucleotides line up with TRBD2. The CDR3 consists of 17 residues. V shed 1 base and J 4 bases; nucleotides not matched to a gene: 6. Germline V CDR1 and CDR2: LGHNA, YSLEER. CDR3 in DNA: TGCGCCAGCAGCCAAGTGCGAGCGGGGGGGCCCACCGGGGAGCTGTTTTTT. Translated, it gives CASSQVRAGGPTGELFF.

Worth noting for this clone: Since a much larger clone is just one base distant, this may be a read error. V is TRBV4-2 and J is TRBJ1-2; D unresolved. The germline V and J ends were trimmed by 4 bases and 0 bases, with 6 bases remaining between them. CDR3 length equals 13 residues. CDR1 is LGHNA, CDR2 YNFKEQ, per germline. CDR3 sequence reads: CASSPIANYGYTF. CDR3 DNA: TGTGCCAGCAGCCCCATAGCTAACTATGGCTACACCTTC.

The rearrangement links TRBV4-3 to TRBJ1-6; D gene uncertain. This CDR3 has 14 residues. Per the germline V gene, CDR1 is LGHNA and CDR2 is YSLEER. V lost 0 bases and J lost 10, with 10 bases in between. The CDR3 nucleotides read TGCGCCAGCAGCCAAGATGGAAGGGAGTCACCCCTCCACTTT. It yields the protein CASSQDGRESPLHF.

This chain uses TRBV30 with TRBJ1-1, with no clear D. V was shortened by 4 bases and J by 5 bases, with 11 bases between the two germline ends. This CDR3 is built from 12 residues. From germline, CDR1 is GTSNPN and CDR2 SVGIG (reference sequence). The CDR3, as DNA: TGTGCCTGGAATCCGAGGTCGACTGAAGCTTTCTTT. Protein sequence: CAWNPRSTEAFF.

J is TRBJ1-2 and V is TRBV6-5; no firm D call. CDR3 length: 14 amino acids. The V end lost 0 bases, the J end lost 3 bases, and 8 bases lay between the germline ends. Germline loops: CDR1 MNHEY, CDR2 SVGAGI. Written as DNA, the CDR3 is TGTGCCAGCAGTTACTCGAGGCTTTACTATGGCTACACCTTC. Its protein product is CASSYSRLYYGYTF.

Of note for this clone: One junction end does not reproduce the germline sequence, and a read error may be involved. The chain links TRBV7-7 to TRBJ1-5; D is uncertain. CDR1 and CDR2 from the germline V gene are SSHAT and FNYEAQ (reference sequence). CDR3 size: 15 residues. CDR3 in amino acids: CASTPGGRRNQPQHF. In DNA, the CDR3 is TGTGCTAGCACCCCCGGAGGCCGCCGGAATCAGCCCCAGCATTTT.

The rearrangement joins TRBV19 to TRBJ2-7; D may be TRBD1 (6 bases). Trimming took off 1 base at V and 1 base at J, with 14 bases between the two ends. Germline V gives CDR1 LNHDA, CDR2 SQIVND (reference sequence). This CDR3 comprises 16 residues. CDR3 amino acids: CASSIVGGAGSYEQYF. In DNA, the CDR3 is TGTGCCAGTAGTATAGTTGGGGGCGCCGGGTCCTACGAGCAGTACTTC.

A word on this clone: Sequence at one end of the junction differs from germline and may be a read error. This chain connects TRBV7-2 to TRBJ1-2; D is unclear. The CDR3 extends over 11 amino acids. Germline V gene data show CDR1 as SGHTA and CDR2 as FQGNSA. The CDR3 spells CASSPSGSLYF. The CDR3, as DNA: TGTGCCAGCAGCCCTTCCGGGAGTCTCTACTTC. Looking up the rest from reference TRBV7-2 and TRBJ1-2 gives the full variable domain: GAGVSQSPSNKVTEKGKDVELRCDPISGHTALYWYRQSLGQGLEFLIYFQGNSAPDKSGLPSDRFSAERTGGSVSTLTIQRTQQEDSAVYLCASSPSGSLYFGSGTRLTVV.

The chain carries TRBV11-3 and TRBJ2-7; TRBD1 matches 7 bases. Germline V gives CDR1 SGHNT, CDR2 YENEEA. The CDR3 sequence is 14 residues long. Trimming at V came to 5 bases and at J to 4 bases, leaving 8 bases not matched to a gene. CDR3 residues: CASSPGTAIYEQYF. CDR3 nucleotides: TGTGCCAGCAGCCCCGGGACAGCGATTTACGAGCAGTACTTC.

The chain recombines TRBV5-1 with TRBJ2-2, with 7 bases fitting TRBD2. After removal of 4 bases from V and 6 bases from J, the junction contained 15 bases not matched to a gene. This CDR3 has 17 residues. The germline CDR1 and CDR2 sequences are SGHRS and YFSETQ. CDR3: CASSLAPGSGGAGELFF. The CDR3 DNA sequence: TGCGCCAGCAGCCTGGCCCCAGGGTCGGGAGGCGCCGGGGAGCTGTTTTTT. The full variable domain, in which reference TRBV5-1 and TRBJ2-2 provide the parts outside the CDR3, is KAGVTQTPRYLIKTRGQQVTLSCSPISGHRSVSWYQQTPGQGLQFLFEYFSETQRNKGNFPGRFSGRQFSNSRSEMNVSTLELGDSALYLCASSLAPGSGGAGELFFGEGSRLTVL.

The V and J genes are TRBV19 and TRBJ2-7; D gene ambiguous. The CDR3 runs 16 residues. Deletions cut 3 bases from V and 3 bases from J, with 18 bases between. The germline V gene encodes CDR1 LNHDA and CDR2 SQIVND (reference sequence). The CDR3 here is CASSIPMVVTNYEQYF. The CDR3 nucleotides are TGTGCCAGTAGTATTCCCATGGTCGTAACAAACTACGAGCAGTACTTC.

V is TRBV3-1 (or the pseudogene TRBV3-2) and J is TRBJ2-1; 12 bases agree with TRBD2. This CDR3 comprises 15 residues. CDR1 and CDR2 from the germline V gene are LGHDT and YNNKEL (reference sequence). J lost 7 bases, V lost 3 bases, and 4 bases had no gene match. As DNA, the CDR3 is TGTGCCAGCAGCCACACTAGCGGGAGGCGTAATGAGCAGTTCTTC. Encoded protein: CASSHTSGRRNEQFF.

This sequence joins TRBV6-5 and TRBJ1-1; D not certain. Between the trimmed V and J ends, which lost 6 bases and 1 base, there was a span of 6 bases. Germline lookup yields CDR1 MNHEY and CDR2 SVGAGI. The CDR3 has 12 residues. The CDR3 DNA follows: TGTGCCAGCAGATTCGGGAACACTGAAGCTTTCTTT. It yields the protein CASRFGNTEAFF.

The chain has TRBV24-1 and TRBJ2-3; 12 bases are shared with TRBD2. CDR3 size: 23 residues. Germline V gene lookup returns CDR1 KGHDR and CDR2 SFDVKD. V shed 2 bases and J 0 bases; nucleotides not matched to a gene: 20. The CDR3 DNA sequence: TGTGCCACCAGTGATTCCCTCACCTCTAGCGGGAGGGGTATATTCTCTAGCACAGATACGCAGTATTTT. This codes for CATSDSLTSSGRGIFSSTDTQYF.

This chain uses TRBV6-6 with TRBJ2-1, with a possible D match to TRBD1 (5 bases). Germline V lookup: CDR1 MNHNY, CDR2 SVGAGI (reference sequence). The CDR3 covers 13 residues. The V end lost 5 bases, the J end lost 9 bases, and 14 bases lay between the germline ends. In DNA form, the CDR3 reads TGTGCCAGCAGTATCCGGACAACCGGTGAGCAGTTCTTC. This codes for CASSIRTTGEQFF.